A single sample is the source of the 2 T cell receptor beta chains below, sequenced in a study of T cell changes during pregnancy in multiple sclerosis. Assay used: immunoSEQ multiplex PCR; TCRdb lists only in-frame clones, some missing. The sample shows around 62,000 clones, approximately 90% of them seen only once. The material was CD4+ T cells from peripheral blood mononuclear cells, obtained in the first trimester of pregnancy. The receptor source for this set is a female donor with multiple sclerosis, enrolled in a pregnancy study.

The chain recombines TRBV6-1 with TRBJ2-1; 8 bases align to TRBD1. The germline gives CDR1 MNHNS, CDR2 SASEGT. The CDR3 covers 16 residues. J lost 5 bases, V lost 2 bases, and 8 bases had no gene match. CDR3 residues: CASSESPGGRDNEQFF. CDR3 sequence (DNA): TGTGCCAGCAGTGAATCCCCAGGGGGCCGAGACAATGAGCAGTTCTTC.

The sample holds a few counts of this clone. Compared with germline, one end of the junction differs, possibly owing to a read error. The chain uses TRBV11-3 and TRBJ1-1; no clear D gene. This CDR3 is built from 13 residues. Germline assignment: CDR1 SGHNT and CDR2 YENEEA. The CDR3 spells CASSVDGSTEAFF. The CDR3 region has the DNA TGTGCCAGCAGCGTAGATGGGAGCACTGAAGCTTTCTTT.